The 16 T cell receptor beta chains given below trace back to one sample, sequenced in a study of blood T cells in healthy people across ages. Then a second PCR, running roughly 7 to 12 cycles, was carried out with a sample-barcoded 5' primer and a J-beta primer mix. A single record per CDR3 protein comes from TCRdb applying MiXCR to the 5' RACE reads. The sample yields hundreds of thousands of distinct CDR3 sequences, 45% to 50% seen once. Sequenced material: blood. The receptors were gathered from a woman aged 55 to 70 in good health.

V is TRBV27 and J is TRBJ2-1, with 10 bases fitting TRBD2. J was trimmed by 0 bases and V by 1 base; bases with no gene match: 12. CDR1 and CDR2 (germline): MNHEY, SMNVEV (reference sequence). The CDR3 sequence is 20 residues long. The CDR3 bases are TGTGCCAGCAGTTTATTCCTAGCGGGAGAGTCCTTAAGCTCCTACAATGAGCAGTTCTTC. Translation: CASSLFLAGESLSSYNEQFF.

The V gene is TRBV29-1, the J gene TRBJ1-1; D ambiguous. V was shortened by 4 bases and J by 10 bases, with 10 bases between the two germline ends. The CDR3 has 10 amino acids. The V gene's germline CDR1 is SQVTM and CDR2 ANQGSEA. The CDR3 is CSVVEYVAFF. CDR3 nucleotide sequence: TGCAGCGTTGTCGAGTACGTAGCTTTCTTT.

The chain joins TRBV13 to TRBJ1-6; the D gene is possibly TRBD1 (5 bases). This CDR3 is 14 amino acids long. V was trimmed by 0 bases and J by 8 bases, leaving 8 bases between them. Germline CDR1 reads PRHDT; CDR2 reads FYEKMQ (reference sequence). The CDR3: CASSLGTADSPLHF. Here the CDR3 DNA reads TGTGCCAGCAGCTTAGGGACAGCTGATTCACCCCTCCACTTT.

This clonotype was detected only a few times. This chain joins TRBV7-9 and TRBJ2-7; the D gene could be TRBD1 or TRBD2 (5 bases each). The CDR3 is 14 amino acids. V shed 3 bases and J shed 4 bases, with 13 bases lying between them. Germline V gene lookup returns CDR1 SEHNR and CDR2 FQNEAQ (reference sequence). CDR3 in DNA: TGTGCCAGCAGCTTTCTAGGGACGGGGTACGAGCAGTACTTC. It translates to CASSFLGTGYEQYF.

The V call is TRBV6-5, the J call TRBJ2-7; D not certain. Per the germline V gene, CDR1 is MNHEY and CDR2 is SVGAGI. V dropped 5 bases and J dropped 2 bases, with 13 bases sitting between them. CDR3 length: 14 amino acids. The CDR3 DNA reads TGTGCCAGCAGTCCAACCGGGTCCACCTACGAGCAGTACTTC. Translating gives CASSPTGSTYEQYF.

J is TRBJ2-2 and V is TRBV5-1; 9 bases agree with TRBD1. Germline V CDR1 and CDR2: SGHRS, YFSETQ. V shed 4 bases, J shed 5 bases, and the junction held 6 bases outside the gene matches. The CDR3 runs 15 residues. The CDR3 bases are TGCGCCAGCAGCGGAGGACAGGGGAAGACCGGGGAGCTGTTTTTT. It translates to CASSGGQGKTGELFF.

In its sample, this clonotype was seen a few times. The chain joins TRBV7-2 to TRBJ2-1; D gene uncertain. The germline gives CDR1 SGHTA, CDR2 FQGNSA. This CDR3 is built from 14 residues. Trimming left V 1 base short and J 13 bases short, with 17 bases between. The CDR3: CASSLDGTRPRQFF. CDR3 bases: TGTGCCAGCAGCTTAGACGGAACAAGACCCAGACAGTTCTTC.

As to this clonotype: One end of the junction is discordant with germline, which a read error may explain. The V and J genes are TRBV6-5 and TRBJ2-5; 7 bases match TRBD1. The end of the DNA aligns better with TRBJ2-7, so the J call may be wrong. The V gene's germline CDR1 is MNHEY and CDR2 SVGAGI. The CDR3 extends over 14 amino acids. The CDR3 DNA reads TGTGCCAACAGTCGACAGGGAAAGGGATACGAGCAGTACTTC. Residues: CANSRQGKGYEQYF.

Written as DNA, the CDR3 is TGTGCCAGCAGCTGGCTAGCGGGGGACAATGAGCAGTTCTTC. It yields the protein CASSWLAGDNEQFF. The V and J genes are TRBV12-3 or TRBV12-4 and TRBJ2-1; 10 bases agree with TRBD2. The V and J ends lost 6 bases and 5 bases, in that order; junction bases with no gene match: 4. The CDR3 covers 14 residues.

The chain recombines TRBV7-9 with TRBJ1-2; TRBD1 aligns across 9 bases. The CDR3 loop spans 15 amino acids. Per the germline V gene, CDR1 is SEHNR and CDR2 is FQNEAQ (reference sequence). V trimming: 5 bases; J trimming: 10 bases; junction bases outside the gene matches: 14. CDR3 loop: CASSKDRGKVTDYTF. CDR3 nucleotides: TGTGCCAGCAGCAAGGACAGGGGTAAAGTTACTGACTACACCTTC.

The V call is TRBV9, the J call TRBJ2-7; 10 bases fit TRBD2. Germline loops: CDR1 SGDLS, CDR2 YYNGEE. This CDR3 is built from 14 residues. J gave up 4 bases and V 3 bases, and 4 bases lay outside the gene matches. The CDR3 sequence is CASSASGSVYEQYF. As DNA, the CDR3 is TGTGCCAGCAGCGCTAGCGGGAGTGTTTACGAGCAGTACTTC.

At least ten counts were recorded for this clonotype. The chain carries TRBV12-3 or TRBV12-4 and TRBJ2-4; D remains ambiguous. V lost 5 bases to trimming and J lost 9 bases, with 14 bases between them. The CDR3 has 13 amino acids. CDR3 in DNA: TGTGCCAGCAGTCCTAACACTCGGGCCATTCAGTACTTC. Translating gives CASSPNTRAIQYF.

V gene TRBV7-2 combines with J gene TRBJ2-7; the D call may be TRBD1 or TRBD2 (5 bases each). The DNA end is a closer match to TRBJ2-5, so the J assignment may be wrong. In germline, CDR1 is SGHTA, CDR2 FQGNSA. This CDR3 comprises 13 residues. CDR3 DNA: TGTGCCAGCAGCCGAGGGGAGCCAGAGACCCAGTACTTC. It codes for CASSRGEPETQYF.

This clonotype appeared a few times. The V call is TRBV10-3, the J call TRBJ2-2, with 9 bases lining up with TRBD1. V lost 6 bases to trimming and J lost 0 bases; unmatched junction nucleotides: 5. The germline gives CDR1 ENHRY, CDR2 SYGVKD. The CDR3 totals 16 residues. The CDR3 nucleotides read TGTGCCATCAGCATAACAGGGGGCGCGAACACCGGGGAGCTGTTTTTT. Protein product: CAISITGGANTGELFF.

This chain links TRBV6-2 or TRBV6-3 with TRBJ2-7; the D gene could be TRBD1 or TRBD2 (7 bases each). Germline V CDR1 and CDR2: MNHEY, SVGEGT. The CDR3 spans 17 residues. V shed 6 bases and J shed 1 base, with 22 bases lying between them. The CDR3 region is CASSEPLYRGGSYEQYF. The CDR3 nucleotides are TGTGCCAGCAGCGAGCCCCTCTACAGGGGAGGGTCCTACGAGCAGTACTTC.

V usage is TRBV20-1 and J usage is TRBJ2-7; D uncertain. The CDR3 is made up of 13 amino acids. V gave up 3 bases and J gave up 0 bases, with 9 bases separating them. Germline values: CDR1 DFQATT, CDR2 SNEGSKA (reference sequence). In DNA form, the CDR3 reads TGCAGTGCTAGTGGGCGGAACTCCTACGAGCAGTACTTC. This gives the protein CSASGRNSYEQYF.